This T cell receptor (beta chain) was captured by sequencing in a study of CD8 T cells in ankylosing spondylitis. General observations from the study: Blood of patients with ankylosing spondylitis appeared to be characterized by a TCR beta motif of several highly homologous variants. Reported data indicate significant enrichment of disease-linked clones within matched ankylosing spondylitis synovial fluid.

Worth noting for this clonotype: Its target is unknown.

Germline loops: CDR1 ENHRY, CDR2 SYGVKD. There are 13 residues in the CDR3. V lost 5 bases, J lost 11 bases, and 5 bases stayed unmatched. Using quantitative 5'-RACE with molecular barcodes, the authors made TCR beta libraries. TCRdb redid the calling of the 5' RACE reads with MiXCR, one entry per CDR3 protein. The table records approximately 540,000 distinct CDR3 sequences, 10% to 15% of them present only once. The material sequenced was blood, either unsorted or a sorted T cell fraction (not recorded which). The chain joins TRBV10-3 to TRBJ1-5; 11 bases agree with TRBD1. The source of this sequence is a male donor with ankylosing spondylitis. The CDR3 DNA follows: TGTGCCATCAGTACTGGACAGGGGGCTGCCCAGCATTTT. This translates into CAISTGQGAAQHF.